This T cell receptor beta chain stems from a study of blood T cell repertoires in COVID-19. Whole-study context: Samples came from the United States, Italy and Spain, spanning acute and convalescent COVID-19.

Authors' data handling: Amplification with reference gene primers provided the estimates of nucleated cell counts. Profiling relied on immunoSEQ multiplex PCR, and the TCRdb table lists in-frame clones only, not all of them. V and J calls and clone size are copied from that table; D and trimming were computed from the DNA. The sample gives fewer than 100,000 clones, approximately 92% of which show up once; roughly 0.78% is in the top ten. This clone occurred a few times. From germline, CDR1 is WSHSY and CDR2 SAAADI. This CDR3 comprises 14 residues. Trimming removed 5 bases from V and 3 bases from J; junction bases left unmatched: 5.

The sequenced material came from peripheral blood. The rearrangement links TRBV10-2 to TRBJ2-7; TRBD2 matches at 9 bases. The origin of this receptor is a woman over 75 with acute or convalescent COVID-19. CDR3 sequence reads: CASSSGGIFYEQYF. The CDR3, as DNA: TGCGCCAGCAGTAGCGGGGGGATTTTCTACGAGCAGTACTTC.